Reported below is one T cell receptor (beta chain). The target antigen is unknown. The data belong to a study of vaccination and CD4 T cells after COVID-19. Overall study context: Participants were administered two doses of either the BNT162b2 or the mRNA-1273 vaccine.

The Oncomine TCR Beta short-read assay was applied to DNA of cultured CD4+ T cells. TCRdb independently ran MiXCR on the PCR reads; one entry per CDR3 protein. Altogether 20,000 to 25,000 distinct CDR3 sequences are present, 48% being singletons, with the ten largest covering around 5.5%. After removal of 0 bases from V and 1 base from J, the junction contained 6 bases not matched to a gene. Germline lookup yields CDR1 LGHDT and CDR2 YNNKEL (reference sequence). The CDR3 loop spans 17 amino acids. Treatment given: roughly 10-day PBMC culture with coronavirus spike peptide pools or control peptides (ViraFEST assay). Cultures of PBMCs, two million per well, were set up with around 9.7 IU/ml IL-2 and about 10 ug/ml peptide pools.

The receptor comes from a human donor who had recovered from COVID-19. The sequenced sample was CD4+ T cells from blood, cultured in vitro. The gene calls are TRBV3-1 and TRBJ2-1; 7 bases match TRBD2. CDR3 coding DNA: TGTGCCAGCAGCCAAGACGGCGGGAGCCTATCCTACAATGAGCAGTTCTTC. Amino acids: CASSQDGGSLSYNEQFF.